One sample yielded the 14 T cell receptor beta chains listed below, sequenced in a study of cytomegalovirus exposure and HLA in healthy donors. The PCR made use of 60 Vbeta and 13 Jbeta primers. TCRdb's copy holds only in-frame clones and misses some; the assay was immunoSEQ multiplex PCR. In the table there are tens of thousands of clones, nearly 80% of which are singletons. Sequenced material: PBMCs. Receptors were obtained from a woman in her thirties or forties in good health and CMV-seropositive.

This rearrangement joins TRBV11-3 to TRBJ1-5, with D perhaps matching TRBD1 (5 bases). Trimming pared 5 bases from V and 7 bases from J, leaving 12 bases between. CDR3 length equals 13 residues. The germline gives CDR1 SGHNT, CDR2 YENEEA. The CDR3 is CASSPGFLQPQHF. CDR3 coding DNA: TGTGCCAGCAGCCCAGGGTTTCTGCAGCCCCAGCATTTT.

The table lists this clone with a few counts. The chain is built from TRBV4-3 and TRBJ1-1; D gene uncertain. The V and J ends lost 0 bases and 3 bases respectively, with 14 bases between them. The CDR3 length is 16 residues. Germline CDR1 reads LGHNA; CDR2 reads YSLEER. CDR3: CASSQEFETAHTEAFF. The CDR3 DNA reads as TGCGCCAGCAGCCAAGAATTTGAGACTGCTCACACTGAAGCTTTCTTT.

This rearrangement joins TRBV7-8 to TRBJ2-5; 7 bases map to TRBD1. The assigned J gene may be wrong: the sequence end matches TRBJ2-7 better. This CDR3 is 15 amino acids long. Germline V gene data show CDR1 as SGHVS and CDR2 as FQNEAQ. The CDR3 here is CASSPRDRTTYEQYF. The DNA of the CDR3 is TGTGCCAGCAGCCCTCGGGACAGAACCACCTACGAGCAGTACTTC.

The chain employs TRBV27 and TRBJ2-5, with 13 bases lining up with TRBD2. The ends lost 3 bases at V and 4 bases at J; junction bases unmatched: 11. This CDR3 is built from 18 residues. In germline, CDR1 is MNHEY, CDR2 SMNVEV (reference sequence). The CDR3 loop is CASSLARTSGSNGETQYF. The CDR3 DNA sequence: TGTGCCAGCAGTTTGGCCAGGACTAGCGGGAGCAATGGAGAGACCCAGTACTTC.

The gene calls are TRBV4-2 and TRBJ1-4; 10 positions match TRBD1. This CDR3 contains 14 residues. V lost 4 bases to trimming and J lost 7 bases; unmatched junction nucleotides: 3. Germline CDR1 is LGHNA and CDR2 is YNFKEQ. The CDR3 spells CASSLGQGGEKLFF. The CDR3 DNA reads TGTGCCAGCAGCCTAGGACAGGGGGGTGAAAAACTGTTTTTT.

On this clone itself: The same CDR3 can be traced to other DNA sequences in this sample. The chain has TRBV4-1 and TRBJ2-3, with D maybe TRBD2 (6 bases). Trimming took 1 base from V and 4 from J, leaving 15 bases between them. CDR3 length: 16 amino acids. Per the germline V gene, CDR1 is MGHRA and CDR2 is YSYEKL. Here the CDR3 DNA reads TGCGCCAGCAGCCAAGGTGTGGGGGGAAGTGCAGATACGCAGTATTTT. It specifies CASSQGVGGSADTQYF.

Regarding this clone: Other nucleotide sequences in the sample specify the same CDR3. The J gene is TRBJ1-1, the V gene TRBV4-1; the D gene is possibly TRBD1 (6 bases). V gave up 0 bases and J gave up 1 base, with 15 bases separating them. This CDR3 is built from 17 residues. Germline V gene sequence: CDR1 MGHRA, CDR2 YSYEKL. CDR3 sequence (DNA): TGCGCCAGCAGCCAAGATAGGGGGACATTGGGGAACACTGAAGCTTTCTTT. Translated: CASSQDRGTLGNTEAFF.

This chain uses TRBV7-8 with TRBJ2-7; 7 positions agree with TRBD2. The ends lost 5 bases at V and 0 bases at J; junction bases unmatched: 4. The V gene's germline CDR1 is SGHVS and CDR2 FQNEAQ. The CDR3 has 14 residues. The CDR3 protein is CASSPLAVSYEQYF. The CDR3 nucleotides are TGTGCCAGCAGCCCTCTAGCGGTCTCCTACGAGCAGTACTTC.

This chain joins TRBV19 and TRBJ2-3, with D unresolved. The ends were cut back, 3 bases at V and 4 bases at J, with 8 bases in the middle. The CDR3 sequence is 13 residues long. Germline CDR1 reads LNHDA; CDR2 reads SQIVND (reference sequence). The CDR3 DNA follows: TGTGCCAGTAGTATTTATTCGGCAGATACGCAGTATTTT. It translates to CASSIYSADTQYF.

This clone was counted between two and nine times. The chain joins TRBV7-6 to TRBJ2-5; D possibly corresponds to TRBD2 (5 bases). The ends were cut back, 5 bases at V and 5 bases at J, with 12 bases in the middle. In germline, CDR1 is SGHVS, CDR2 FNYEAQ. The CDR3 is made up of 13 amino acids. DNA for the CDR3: TGTGCCAGCAGCCCCGTTAGAGGGGAGACCCAGTACTTC. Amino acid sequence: CASSPVRGETQYF.

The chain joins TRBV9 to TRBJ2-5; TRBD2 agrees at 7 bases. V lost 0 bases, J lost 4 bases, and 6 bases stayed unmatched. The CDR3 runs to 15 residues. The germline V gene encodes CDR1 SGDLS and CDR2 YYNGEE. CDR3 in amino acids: CASSVGGGGLETQYF. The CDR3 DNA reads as TGTGCCAGCAGCGTAGGGGGGGGAGGGTTAGAGACCCAGTACTTC.

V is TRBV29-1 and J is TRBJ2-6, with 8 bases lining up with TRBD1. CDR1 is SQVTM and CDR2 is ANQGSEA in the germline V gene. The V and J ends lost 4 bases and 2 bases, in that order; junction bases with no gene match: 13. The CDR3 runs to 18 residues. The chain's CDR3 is CSVGVFGRGQTGANVLTF. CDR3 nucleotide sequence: TGCAGCGTTGGGGTCTTCGGCAGGGGGCAAACTGGGGCCAACGTCCTGACTTTC. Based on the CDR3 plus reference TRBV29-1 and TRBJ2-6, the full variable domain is SAVISQKPSRDICQRGTSLTIQCQVDSQVTMMFWYRQQPGQSLTLIATANQGSEATYESGFVIDKFPISRPNLTFSTLTVSNMSPEDSSIYLCSVGVFGRGQTGANVLTFGAGSRLTVL.

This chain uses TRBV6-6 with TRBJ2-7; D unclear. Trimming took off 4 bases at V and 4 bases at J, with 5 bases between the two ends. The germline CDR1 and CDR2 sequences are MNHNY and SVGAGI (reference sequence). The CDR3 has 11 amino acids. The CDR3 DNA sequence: TGTGCCAGCAGTTTTACATACGAGCAGTACTTC. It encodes CASSFTYEQYF.

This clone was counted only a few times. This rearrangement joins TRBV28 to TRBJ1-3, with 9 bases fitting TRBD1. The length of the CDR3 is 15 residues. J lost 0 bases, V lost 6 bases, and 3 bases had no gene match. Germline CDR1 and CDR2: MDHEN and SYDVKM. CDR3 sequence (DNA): TGTGCCAGCAGAAACAGGGGGCTCTCTGGAAACACCATATATTTT. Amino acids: CASRNRGLSGNTIYF.